Listed below are T cell receptor beta chains from one sample, sequenced in a study of T cells in Graves' hyperthyroidism and ophthalmopathy. A single record per CDR3 protein comes from TCRdb applying MiXCR to the multiplex PCR reads. The top ten clones hold over 45% of a sample with 500,000 to 550,000 distinct CDR3 sequences, 20% of them seen once. Sequenced input: blood. Source of these receptors: a man in his forties with Graves' ophthalmopathy. The CDR3 runs from the conserved cysteine through the conserved F or W. D genes are given only for firm matches. A row's size may be missing; if present it is once, few, many or a size class.

TRBV11-1,many,TRBJ2-1,.,TGTGCCAGCGTTGAGGGCGCGCAGTTCTTC,CASVEGAQFF
TRBV11-2,.,TRBJ2-3,.,TGTGCCAGCAGCTTATACCTAGCGAGCACAGATACGCAGTATTTT,CASSLYLASTDTQYF
TRBV2,many,TRBJ2-1,TRBD2,TGTGCCAGCAGTGTGGAGCTAGCGGGAGCGAATGAGCAGTTCTTC,CASSVELAGANEQFF
TRBV5-8,once,TRBJ2-1,TRBD2,TGCGCCAGCAGCCCTGGTGGCCGCGGACTAGCGGGGGACAATGAGCAGTTCTTC,CASSPGGRGLAGDNEQFF
TRBV7-2,.,TRBJ2-1,.,TGTGCCAGCAGCGAAACTTATCGTCCGGGACCCCAGCAGTTCTTC,CASSETYRPGPQQFF
TRBV12-3/TRBV12-4,many,TRBJ2-1,TRBD2,TGTGCCAGCAGTTTATCCGGGAGGGCCGGGGCGCATGAGCAGTTCTTC,CASSLSGRAGAHEQFF
TRBV20-1,many,TRBJ2-1,TRBD2,TGCAGTGCTAGCCGACTAGCGGGACAATACAATGAGCAGTTCTTC,CSASRLAGQYNEQFF
TRBV12-3/TRBV12-4,many,TRBJ2-7,.,TGTGCCAGCAGTCCCACAGGGAATGTAGCCTACGAGCAGTACTTC,CASSPTGNVAYEQYF
TRBV20-1,.,TRBJ2-5,TRBD2,TGCAGTGCCCCTTCGGGCGGGGGGGCCTACGGACTCGAGACCCAGTACTTC,CSAPSGGGAYGLETQYF
TRBV5-1,many,TRBJ2-1,.,TGTGCCAGCAGCTTAAACAATGAGCAGTTCTTC,CASSLNNEQFF
TRBV19,many,TRBJ2-2,.,TGTGCCAGTAGTATAAGGACATCGAACACCGGGGAGCTGTTTTTT,CASSIRTSNTGELFF
TRBV7-9,many,TRBJ1-5,.,TGTGCCAGCAGCCCTCCCGGGGGGGGCAATCAGCCCCAGCATTTT,CASSPPGGGNQPQHF
TRBV18,few,TRBJ2-1,.,TGTGCCAGCTCACCAATGGGGGCTCCCAATGAGCAGTTCTTC,CASSPMGAPNEQFF
TRBV25-1,.,TRBJ1-2,.,TGTGCCAGCAGTTCAATGGGCGAGGGTGGGAACTATGGCTACACCTTC,CASSSMGEGGNYGYTF
TRBV28,few,TRBJ2-2,TRBD2,TGTGCCAGCAGTCGCGGGGGGGCCCAGCGGGAGCTGTTTTTT,CASSRGGAQRELFF
TRBV19,.,TRBJ1-1,TRBD1,TGTGCCAGTAGTCGACAGGGTTTAGCTGAAGCTTTCTTT,CASSRQGLAEAFF